This section outlines one T cell receptor (beta chain) sequence together with its context. The CDR3 is 12 residues long. The record originates from a study of blood T cell repertoires in COVID-19. Study at large: Acute and convalescent COVID-19 samples came from the United States, Italy and Spain. From T cells, B-cell-depleted T cells, or PBMCs came the material, which was cDNA or gDNA.

Original data processing: How many nucleated cells were present was estimated from reference gene primer amplification. The protocol was immunoSEQ multiplex PCR, while the TCRdb copy is restricted to in-frame clones and leaves out a portion. The DNA gave D and trimming, while V, J and clone size come from that table. The data show 280,000 or so clones, about 91% seen once. The rearrangement links TRBV12-2 to TRBJ2-7; the table calls TRBD1, which could not be checked here. TRBV12-2 has pseudogene status. The sequenced sample was peripheral blood. The clonotype was recovered from a woman in her 30s who had recovered from COVID-19. The CDR3 loop reads CASREQGYEQYF. Written as DNA, the CDR3 is TGTGCAAGTAGAGAGCAGGGTTACGAGCAGTACTTC.